Listed here are 12 T cell receptor beta chains from one sample, sequenced in a study of T cells in Graves' hyperthyroidism and ophthalmopathy (dated by TCRdb to between 2018 and 2020). Library generation was performed with multiplex PCR. This sample was sequenced with an Illumina HiSeq 2000. TCR beta CDR3 regions were amplified from RNA transcripts. A first-round RT-PCR of the TCR CDR3 used the HTBI primer set with the Qiagen OneStep RT-PCR kit. Starting from the raw public reads, TCRdb applied fastp trimming at Q25, assembled clones with MiXCR and retained in-frame beta chains. One record per CDR3 amino acid sequence lists the most common genes and DNA. Counted in this sample were some 620,000 distinct CDR3 sequences; roughly 16% of them appeared once. The ten largest clones add up to less than 4.5% of the sample. Sequencing was done on a sample of blood. These receptors came from a woman under 40 with Graves' hyperthyroidism.

This clonotype was seen ten or more times. The CDR3 here is CASSFRDWAKNIQYF. The DNA for the CDR3 is TGTGCCAGCAGTTTTAGGGACTGGGCCAAAAACATTCAGTACTTC. The chain joins TRBV28 to TRBJ2-4; TRBD2 might be the D (6 bases). The CDR3 has 15 residues. V lost 3 bases, J lost 1 base, and 10 bases lay in between. Germline V gives CDR1 MDHEN, CDR2 SYDVKM. The full variable domain, rest sourced from reference TRBV28 and TRBJ2-4, is DVKVTQSSRYLVKRTGEKVFLECVQDMDHENMFWYRQDPGLGLRLIYFSYDVKMKEKGDIPEGYSVSREKKERFSLILESASTNQTSMYLCASSFRDWAKNIQYFGAGTRLSVL.

Of note for this clonotype: This may stem from a read error, because a much larger clone lies one nucleotide away. In DNA, the CDR3 is TGTGCCCGCACCCTAGGACTGGGCCCTGAAGCTTTCTTT. Protein: CARTLGLGPEAFF. This chain joins TRBV5-6 and TRBJ1-1; the D is unclear. Germline values: CDR1 SGHDT, CDR2 YYEEEE. V dropped 10 bases and J dropped 6 bases, with 19 bases sitting between them. The CDR3 contains 13 residues.

This clonotype was seen a few times. It may be a read error: a sequence one base away is much more abundant. This chain links TRBV2 with TRBJ2-7, with D tentatively TRBD2 (6 bases). The CDR3 spans 18 residues. Looked up from germline, CDR1 is SNHLY and CDR2 is FYNNEI. Deletions cut 4 bases from V and 0 bases from J, with 22 bases between. The CDR3 loop reads CASSVSPVGGTDSYEQYF. The CDR3 nucleotides are TGTGCCAGCAGTGTCTCCCCCGTTGGCGGGACGGACTCCTACGAGCAGTACTTC.

The rearrangement uses TRBV5-5 and TRBJ2-7; 7 bases fit TRBD2. CDR1 and CDR2 (germline): SGHKS, YYEKEE (reference sequence). Losses at the gene ends were 0 bases for V and 7 bases for J; bases not matched to a gene: 13. The CDR3 runs 16 residues. CDR3 region: CASSLVLARGSGEQYF. CDR3 DNA: TGTGCCAGCAGCTTGGTTCTGGCTCGCGGGAGCGGTGAGCAGTACTTC. Full variable domain (outside the CDR3, taken from reference TRBV5-5 and TRBJ2-7): DAGVTQSPTHLIKTRGQQVTLRCSPISGHKSVSWYQQVLGQGPQFIFQYYEKEERGRGNFPDRFSARQFPNYSSELNVNALLLGDSALYLCASSLVLARGSGEQYFGPGTRLTVT.

The chain carries TRBV5-4 and TRBJ2-5; possibly TRBD2 for D (5 bases). The germline V and J ends were trimmed by 3 bases and 3 bases, with 12 bases remaining between them. The germline V gene encodes CDR1 SGHNT and CDR2 YYREEE (reference sequence). The CDR3 contains 14 residues. The CDR3 loop is CASSYDPGKETQYF. CDR3 bases: TGTGCCAGCAGCTATGACCCGGGAAAAGAGACCCAGTACTTC.

This chain connects TRBV11-3 to TRBJ2-1, with 7 bases fitting TRBD2. Germline CDR1 is SGHNT and CDR2 is YENEEA. This CDR3 is 13 amino acids long. Germline trimming cut 8 bases from V and 7 bases from J; bases unmatched to any gene: 8. CDR3 in DNA: TGTGCCAGCCGTGGGAGGGATAGGAATGAGCAGTTCTTC. Protein sequence: CASRGRDRNEQFF.

The sample holds many counts of this clonotype. The chain is built from TRBV11-3 and TRBJ2-7; the D is unclear. The CDR3 is 13 amino acids. The V gene lost 5 bases and the J gene lost 7 bases, with 15 bases spanning the gap. The germline CDR1 and CDR2 sequences are SGHNT and YENEEA. CDR3 in DNA: TGTGCCAGCAGCCTTACACTGGTGGGGGAGCAGTACTTC. This gives the protein CASSLTLVGEQYF.

The sample holds many counts of this clonotype. CDR3 in DNA: TGTGCCAGCAGCTTAGTATTGACAGTCTCCGAGCAGTACTTC. The encoded protein is CASSLVLTVSEQYF. V is TRBV7-2 and J is TRBJ2-7; D may be TRBD1 (5 bases). The V end was cut by 1 base, the J end by 6 bases, with 13 bases between. The V gene's germline CDR1 is SGHTA and CDR2 FQGNSA. CDR3 size: 14 residues.

The CDR3 is CAISSANSYNEQFF. The CDR3 bases are TGTGCCATCAGTTCGGCGAACTCCTACAATGAGCAGTTCTTC. The V call is TRBV10-3, the J call TRBJ2-1; D gene unclear. The CDR3 totals 14 residues. Germline assignment: CDR1 ENHRY and CDR2 SYGVKD. Trimming removed 5 bases from V and 0 bases from J, with 8 bases in between.

At least ten counts were recorded for this clonotype. The chain employs TRBV27 and TRBJ2-7; D is unclear. The CDR3 runs 13 residues. Germline CDR1 and CDR2: MNHEY and SMNVEV (reference sequence). V lost 2 bases and J lost 7, with 12 bases in between. The CDR3 reads CASSLGPPWEQYF. In DNA, the CDR3 is TGTGCCAGCAGTTTAGGTCCCCCATGGGAGCAGTACTTC.

This clonotype was detected many times. The rearrangement joins TRBV11-2 to TRBJ2-1; no reliable D call. With 5 bases removed from V and 9 bases from J, the gap between germline ends came to 8 bases. The CDR3 runs to 11 residues. Germline CDR1 and CDR2: SGHAT and FQNNGV. The CDR3 region is CASSAPSEQFF. The CDR3 bases are TGTGCCAGCAGCGCTCCGTCTGAGCAGTTCTTC.

There are a few counts of this clonotype. V usage is TRBV5-1 and J usage is TRBJ1-3, with a tentative D call TRBD1 (5 bases). With 0 bases removed from V and 8 bases from J, the gap between germline ends came to 12 bases. The V gene's germline CDR1 is SGHRS and CDR2 YFSETQ. This CDR3 has 14 residues. CDR3 sequence: CASSLEGTGDTIYF. The CDR3 DNA follows: TGCGCCAGCAGCTTGGAAGGGACCGGAGACACCATATATTTT.